This note documents a single T cell receptor (beta chain) sequence. No antigen is known for it. The data are from a study of cytomegalovirus exposure and HLA in healthy donors. Study information: A prior study identified 117 million unique TCR beta sequences from 200 million or so T cells.

Germline values: CDR1 SGDLS, CDR2 YYNGEE. The CDR3 is 14 amino acids. Study-level findings and limits: TCR beta sequences reportedly predicted the HLA-A and HLA-B alleles of most subjects accurately. A later analysis reportedly found that, within productive TCRs, an Asian-associated ancestry cluster had fewer N-insertions than the mean observed across the roughly 700 donors.

The PCR was carried out with 60 Vbeta primers and 13 Jbeta primers. Sequenced by immunoSEQ multiplex PCR; TCRdb stores in-frame clones only, minus some. The data show just over 85,000 clones, around three quarters seen once. Source material: PBMCs. The origin of this receptor is a man between 35 and 55 years old in good health and CMV-seronegative. The V gene is TRBV9, the J gene TRBJ2-5, with D perhaps matching TRBD2 (6 bases). Judging by the DNA end, TRBJ2-7 fits better; the J call may be wrong. Here the CDR3 reads CASSVEGRSYEQYF. DNA of the CDR3: TGTGCCAGCAGCGTGGAGGGGCGGTCCTACGAGCAGTACTTC.